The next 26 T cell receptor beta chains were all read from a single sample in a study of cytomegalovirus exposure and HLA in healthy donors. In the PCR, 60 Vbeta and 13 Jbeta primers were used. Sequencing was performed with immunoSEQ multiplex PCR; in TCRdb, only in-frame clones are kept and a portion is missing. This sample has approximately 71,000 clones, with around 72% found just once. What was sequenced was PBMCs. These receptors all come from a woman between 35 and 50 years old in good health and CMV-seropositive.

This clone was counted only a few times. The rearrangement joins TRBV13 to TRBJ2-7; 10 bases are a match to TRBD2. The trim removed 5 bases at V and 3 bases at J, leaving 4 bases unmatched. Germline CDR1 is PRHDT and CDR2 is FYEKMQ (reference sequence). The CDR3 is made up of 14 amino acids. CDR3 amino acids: CASSVKRGGYEQYF. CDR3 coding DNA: TGTGCCAGCAGCGTCAAGCGGGGGGGCTACGAGCAGTACTTC. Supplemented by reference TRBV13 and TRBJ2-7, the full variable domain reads AAGVIQSPRHLIKEKRETATLKCYPIPRHDTVYWYQQGPGQDPQFLISFYEKMQSDKGSIPDRFSAQQFSDYHSELNMSSLELGDSALYFCASSVKRGGYEQYFGPGTRLTVT.

In nucleotides, the CDR3 is TGTGCCAGCAATCCCACAGGGGTGGTTTCGGAGACCCAGTACTTC. Protein sequence: CASNPTGVVSETQYF. The chain has TRBV6-5 and TRBJ2-5; TRBD1 matches 7 bases. The CDR3 is made up of 15 amino acids. The ends lost 7 bases at V and 5 bases at J; junction bases unmatched: 13. Germline values: CDR1 MNHEY, CDR2 SVGAGI.

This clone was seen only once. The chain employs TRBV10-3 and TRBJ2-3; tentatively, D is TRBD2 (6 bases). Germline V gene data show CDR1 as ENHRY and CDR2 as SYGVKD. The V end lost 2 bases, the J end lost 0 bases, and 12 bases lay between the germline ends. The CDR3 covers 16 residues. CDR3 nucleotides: TGTGCCATCAGTGAGCGGCGGGGCCCTAGCACAGATACGCAGTATTTT. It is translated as CAISERRGPSTDTQYF.

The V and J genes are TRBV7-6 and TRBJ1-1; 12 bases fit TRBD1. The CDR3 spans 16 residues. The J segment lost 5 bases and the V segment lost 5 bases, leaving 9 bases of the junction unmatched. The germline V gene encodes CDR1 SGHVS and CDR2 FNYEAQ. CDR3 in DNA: TGTGCCAGCAGCCAGGCCCGGGACAGGGGGCGGACTGAAGCTTTCTTT. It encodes CASSQARDRGRTEAFF.

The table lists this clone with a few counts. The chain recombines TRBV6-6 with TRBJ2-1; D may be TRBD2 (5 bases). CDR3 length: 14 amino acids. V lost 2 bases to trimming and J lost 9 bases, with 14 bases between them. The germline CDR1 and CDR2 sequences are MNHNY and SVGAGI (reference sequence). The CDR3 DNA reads TGTGCCAGCAGTTACGGTCAGTTGGGGAGTGAGCAGTTCTTC. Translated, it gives CASSYGQLGSEQFF.

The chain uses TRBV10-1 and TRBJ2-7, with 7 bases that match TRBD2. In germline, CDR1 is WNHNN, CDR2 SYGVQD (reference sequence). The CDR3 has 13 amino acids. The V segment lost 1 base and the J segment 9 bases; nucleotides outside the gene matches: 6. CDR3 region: CASSEYRGERQYF. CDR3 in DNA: TGCGCCAGCAGTGAGTATCGGGGGGAGCGGCAGTACTTC.

CDR3 DNA sequence: TGCGCCAGCAGGCCTCGCGGTAACACTAATGAAAAACTGTTTTTT. It translates to CASRPRGNTNEKLFF. The chain carries TRBV5-1 and TRBJ1-4; D is undetermined. The ends were cut back, 5 bases at V and 2 bases at J, with 13 bases in the middle. The CDR3 has 15 amino acids. Germline loops: CDR1 SGHRS, CDR2 YFSETQ.

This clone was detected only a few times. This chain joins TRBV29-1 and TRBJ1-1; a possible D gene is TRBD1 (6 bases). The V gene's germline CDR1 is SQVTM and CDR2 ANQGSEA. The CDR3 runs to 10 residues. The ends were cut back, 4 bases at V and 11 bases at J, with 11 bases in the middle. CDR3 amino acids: CSVVQGGAFF. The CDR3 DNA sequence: TGCAGCGTTGTACAGGGTGGTGCTTTCTTT.

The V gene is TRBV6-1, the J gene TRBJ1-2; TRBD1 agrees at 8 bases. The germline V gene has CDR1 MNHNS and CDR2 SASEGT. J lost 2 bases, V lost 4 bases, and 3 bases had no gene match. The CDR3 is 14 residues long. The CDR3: CASSGWTGNYGYTF. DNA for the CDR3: TGTGCCAGCAGTGGGTGGACAGGGAACTATGGCTACACCTTC.

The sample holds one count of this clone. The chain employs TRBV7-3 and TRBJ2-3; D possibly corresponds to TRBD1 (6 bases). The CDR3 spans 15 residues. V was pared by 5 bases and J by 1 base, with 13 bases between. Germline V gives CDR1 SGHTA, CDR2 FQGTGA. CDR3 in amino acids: CASSPQQGRTDTQYF. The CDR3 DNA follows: TGTGCCAGCAGCCCGCAACAGGGCCGCACAGATACGCAGTATTTT.

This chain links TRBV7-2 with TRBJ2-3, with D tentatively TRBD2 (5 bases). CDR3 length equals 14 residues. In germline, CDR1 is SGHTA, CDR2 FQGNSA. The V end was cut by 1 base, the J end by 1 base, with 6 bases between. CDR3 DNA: TGTGCCAGCAGCTTAGACGGGGGCACAGATACGCAGTATTTT. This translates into CASSLDGGTDTQYF. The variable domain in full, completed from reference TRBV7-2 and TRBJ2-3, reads GAGVSQSPSNKVTEKGKDVELRCDPISGHTALYWYRQSLGQGLEFLIYFQGNSAPDKSGLPSDRFSAERTGGSVSTLTIQRTQQEDSAVYLCASSLDGGTDTQYFGPGTRLTVL.

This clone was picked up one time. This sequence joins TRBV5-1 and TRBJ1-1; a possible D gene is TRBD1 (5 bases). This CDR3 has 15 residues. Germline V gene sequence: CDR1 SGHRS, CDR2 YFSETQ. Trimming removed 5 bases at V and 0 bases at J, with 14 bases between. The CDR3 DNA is TGCGCCAGCAGAGAAGGGGCGACCATGAACACTGAAGCTTTCTTT. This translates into CASREGATMNTEAFF.

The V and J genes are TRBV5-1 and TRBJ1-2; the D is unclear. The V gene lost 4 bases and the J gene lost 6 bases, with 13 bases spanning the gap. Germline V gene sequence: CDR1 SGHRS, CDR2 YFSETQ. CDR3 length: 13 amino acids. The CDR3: CASSPSGDNGYTF. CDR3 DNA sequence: TGCGCCAGCAGCCCCTCCGGGGATAATGGCTACACCTTC.

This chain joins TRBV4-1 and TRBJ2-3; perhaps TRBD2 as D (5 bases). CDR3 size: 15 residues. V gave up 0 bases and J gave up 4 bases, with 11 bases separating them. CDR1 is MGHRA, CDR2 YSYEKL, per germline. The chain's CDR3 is CASSQERTLPDTQYF. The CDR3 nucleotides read TGCGCCAGCAGCCAAGAAAGGACTTTACCAGATACGCAGTATTTT.

This CDR3 is CSVEVQAVRYGYTF. The CDR3 region has the DNA TGCAGCGTTGAAGTCCAGGCCGTTAGGTATGGCTACACCTTC. The chain carries TRBV29-1 and TRBJ1-2; the D is unclear. The CDR3 loop spans 14 amino acids. Trimming pared 1 base from V and 5 bases from J, leaving 14 bases between. Per the germline V gene, CDR1 is SQVTM and CDR2 is ANQGSEA.

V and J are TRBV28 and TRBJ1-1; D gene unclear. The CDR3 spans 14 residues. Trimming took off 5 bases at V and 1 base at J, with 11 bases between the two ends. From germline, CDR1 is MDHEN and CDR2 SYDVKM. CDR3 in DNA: TGTGCCAGCAGTCCCCCGGGAGGGAACACTGAAGCTTTCTTT. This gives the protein CASSPPGGNTEAFF.

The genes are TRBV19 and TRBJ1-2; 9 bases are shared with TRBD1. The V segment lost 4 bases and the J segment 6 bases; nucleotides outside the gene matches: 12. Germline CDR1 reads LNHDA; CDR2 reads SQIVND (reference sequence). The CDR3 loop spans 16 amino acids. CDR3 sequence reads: CASSKRPGQGFDGYTF. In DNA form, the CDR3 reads TGTGCCAGTAGTAAAAGACCGGGACAGGGCTTCGATGGCTACACCTTC.

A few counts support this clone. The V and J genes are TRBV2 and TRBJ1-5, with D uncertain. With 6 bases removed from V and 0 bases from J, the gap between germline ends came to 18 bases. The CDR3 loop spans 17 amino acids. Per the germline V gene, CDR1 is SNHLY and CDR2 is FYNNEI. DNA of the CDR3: TGTGCCAGCAGCCGGCCCCACTCGGGGTATAGCAATCAGCCCCAGCATTTT. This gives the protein CASSRPHSGYSNQPQHF. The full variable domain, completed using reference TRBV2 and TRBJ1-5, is EPEVTQTPSHQVTQMGQEVILRCVPISNHLYFYWYRQILGQKVEFLVSFYNNEISEKSEIFDDQFSVERPDGSNFTLKIRSTKLEDSAMYFCASSRPHSGYSNQPQHFGDGTRLSIL.

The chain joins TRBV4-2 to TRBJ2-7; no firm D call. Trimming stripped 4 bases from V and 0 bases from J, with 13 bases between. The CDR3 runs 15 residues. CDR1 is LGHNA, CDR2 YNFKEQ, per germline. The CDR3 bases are TGTGCCAGCAGCCCAACCATCTATACCTCCTACGAGCAGTACTTC. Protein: CASSPTIYTSYEQYF.

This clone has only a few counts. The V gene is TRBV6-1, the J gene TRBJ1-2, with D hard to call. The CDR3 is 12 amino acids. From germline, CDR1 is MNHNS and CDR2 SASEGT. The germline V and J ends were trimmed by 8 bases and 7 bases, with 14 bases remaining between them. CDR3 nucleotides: TGTGCCAGCGTCTGGGAGAGGTTTGGCTACACCTTC. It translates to CASVWERFGYTF.

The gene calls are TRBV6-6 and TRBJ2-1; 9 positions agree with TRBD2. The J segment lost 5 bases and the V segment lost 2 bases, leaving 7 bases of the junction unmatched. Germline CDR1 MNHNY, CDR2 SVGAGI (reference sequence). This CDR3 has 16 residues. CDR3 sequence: CASSYRPSSGNNEQFF. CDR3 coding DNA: TGTGCCAGCAGTTACCGCCCCTCTAGCGGGAACAATGAGCAGTTCTTC.

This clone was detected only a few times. CDR3 protein: CASSSWGRGDTEAFF. The CDR3 DNA is TGTGCCAGCAGCTCCTGGGGACGGGGGGACACTGAAGCTTTCTTT. The chain has TRBV5-6 and TRBJ1-1; the D gene is possibly TRBD1 (5 bases). This CDR3 contains 15 residues. CDR1 and CDR2 from the germline V gene are SGHDT and YYEEEE. V gave up 3 bases and J gave up 3 bases, with 15 bases separating them.

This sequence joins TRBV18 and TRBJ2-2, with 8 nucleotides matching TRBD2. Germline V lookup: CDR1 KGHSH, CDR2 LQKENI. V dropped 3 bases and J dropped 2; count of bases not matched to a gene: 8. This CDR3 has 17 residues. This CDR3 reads CASSPGNAGGNTGELFF. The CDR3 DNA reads TGTGCCAGCTCACCGGGCAACGCGGGGGGCAACACCGGGGAGCTGTTTTTT.

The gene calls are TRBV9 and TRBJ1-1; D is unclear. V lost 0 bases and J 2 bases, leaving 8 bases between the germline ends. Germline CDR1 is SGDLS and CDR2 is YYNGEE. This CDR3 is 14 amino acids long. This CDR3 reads CASSVDISNTEAFF. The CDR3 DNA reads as TGTGCCAGCAGCGTAGACATCTCTAACACTGAAGCTTTCTTT.

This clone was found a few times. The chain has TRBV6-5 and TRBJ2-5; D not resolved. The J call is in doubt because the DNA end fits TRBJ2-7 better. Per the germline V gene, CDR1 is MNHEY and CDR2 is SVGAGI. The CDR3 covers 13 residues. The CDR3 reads CASSYSAEYEQYF. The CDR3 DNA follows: TGTGCCAGCAGTTACTCAGCCGAGTACGAGCAGTACTTC.

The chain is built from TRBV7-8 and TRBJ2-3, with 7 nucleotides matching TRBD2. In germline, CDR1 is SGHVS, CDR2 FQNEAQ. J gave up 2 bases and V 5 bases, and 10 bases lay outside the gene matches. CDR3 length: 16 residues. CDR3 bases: TGTGCCAGCAGCCGGGGGGAATTAGGACTCACAGATACGCAGTATTTT. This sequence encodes CASSRGELGLTDTQYF.